These T cell receptor beta chains were read from a single sample in a study of metastatic and nonmetastatic thyroid tumors. TCRdb re-analyzed the PCR reads using MiXCR. The sample records over 70,000 clones, about 17% being singletons. Sequenced material: blood. Receptors were obtained from a female donor with papillary thyroid cancer or a benign thyroid nodule (not recorded which). Some clones in this sample may be carry-over from other donors' samples. Each CDR3 is given with its conserved first and last residue. The D gene is left open where the match is weak. Clone size is not always given. Where it is, it says once, few, many or a class for expanded clones.

D gene | clone size | J gene | V gene | CDR3 DNA | CDR3 protein
. | few | TRBJ2-7 | TRBV27 | TGTGCCAGCAGGGACTCCTACGAGCAGTACTTC | CASRDSYEQYF
. | many | TRBJ1-1 | TRBV20-1 | TGCAGTGCTAGAGATCCCCGCGGTAACACTGAAGCTTTCTTT | CSARDPRGNTEAFF
. | many | TRBJ2-1 | TRBV19 | TGTGCCAGTAGTATTAGCTTGAGGGGTGAGCAGTTCTTC | CASSISLRGEQFF
TRBD1 | many | TRBJ1-5 | TRBV12-3/TRBV12-4 | TGTGCCAGCAGAGCACGGGACAGGGGGTCTTTTGAGCCCCAGCATTTT | CASRARDRGSFEPQHF
. | few | TRBJ1-5 | TRBV27 | TGCGCCAGAAGTCCCAGGGGTCCCCAGCATTTT | CARSPRGPQHF
. | many | TRBJ1-2 | TRBV19 | TGTGCCAGTAGCAGGGGCCCTTATGGCTACACCTTC | CASSRGPYGYTF
TRBD1 | many | TRBJ1-6 | TRBV10-3 | TGTGCCATCAGTGAAACCGGGACAGCTGCTTCACCCCTCCACTTT | CAISETGTAASPLHF
TRBD2 | few | TRBJ2-1 | TRBV5-1 | TGCGCCAGCAGCCCTGGGACTAGCGGGAGGTTAAATGAGCAGTTCTTC | CASSPGTSGRLNEQFF
TRBD1 | many | TRBJ2-5 | TRBV11-3 | TGTGCCAGCAGCCCCACAGGGGTCGAGACCCAGTACTTC | CASSPTGVETQYF
TRBD1 | many | TRBJ1-2 | TRBV24-1 | TGTGCCACCAGCTCATCCGCAGGGGGCGAATTCTATGGCTACACCTTC | CATSSSAGGEFYGYTF
. | many | TRBJ1-1 | TRBV30 | TGTGCCTGGAGTATACAGGGGAACACTGAAGCTTTCTTT | CAWSIQGNTEAFF
. | many | TRBJ2-7 | TRBV27 | TGTGCCAGCAGTTCCGGCTCCTACGAGCAGTACTTC | CASSSGSYEQYF
. | . | TRBJ1-2 | TRBV20-1 | TGCAGTGCTACCAAAGACAGTACCCCGGGGGGCTATACCTTC | CSATKDSTPGGYTF
TRBD2 | once | TRBJ2-7 | TRBV18 | TGTGCCAGCTCGCCAGGACTAGCGGGATCTTCTTACGAGCAGTACTTC | CASSPGLAGSSYEQYF
TRBD2 | many | TRBJ2-2 | TRBV4-1 | TGCGCCAGCAGCCAATTCCTAGCGGGAGGAACCGGGGAGCTGTTTTTT | CASSQFLAGGTGELFF
. | . | TRBJ2-7 | TRBV4-2 | TGTGCCAGCAGCCAGAAAACTGGGGGTTACGACGAGCAGTACTTC | CASSQKTGGYDEQYF
TRBD2 | . | TRBJ2-7 | TRBV7-4 | TGTGCCAGCAGCTTGTTGGCTAGCGGGACCTACGAGCAGTACTTC | CASSLLASGTYEQYF
TRBD1 | . | TRBJ2-7 | TRBV19 | TGTGCCAGTAGCTCCGGGACAGGGGTGAACGAGCAGTACTTC | CASSSGTGVNEQYF
. | many | TRBJ1-6 | TRBV7-9 | TGTGCCAGCAGCAGAAATAATTCACCCCTCCACTTT | CASSRNNSPLHF
TRBD2 | many | TRBJ2-7 | TRBV27 | TGTGCCAGCAGTCTTACCGGGACTAGCGGGAGCACCTACGAGCAGTACTTC | CASSLTGTSGSTYEQYF
TRBD2 | . | TRBJ2-4 | TRBV18 | TGTGCCAGCTCACCCGGGACTAGCGGGTTACGGGGCATTCAGTACTTC | CASSPGTSGLRGIQYF
. | many | TRBJ1-1 | TRBV10-2 | TGCGCCAGCAGTCGCGTTGGGCAGGGGAACACTGAAGCTTTCTTT | CASSRVGQGNTEAFF
. | . | TRBJ1-1 | TRBV5-6 | TGTGCCAGCAATTCCGGGGGGGACACTGAAGCTTTCTTT | CASNSGGDTEAFF
. | many | TRBJ1-1 | TRBV19 | TGTGCCAGTAATTCAGGGACTACGAACACTGAAGCTTTCTTT | CASNSGTTNTEAFF
. | many | TRBJ2-3 | TRBV11-3 | TGTGCCAGCAGCTTCGGTGATACGCAGTATTTT | CASSFGDTQYF
. | many | TRBJ1-3 | TRBV4-1 | TGCGCCAGCAGCGGACTGGGGGACTCTGGAAACACCATATATTTT | CASSGLGDSGNTIYF
TRBD1 | many | TRBJ1-5 | TRBV5-1 | TGCGCCAACAGCTTGGACAGGGCCGCGGATCAGCCCCAGCATTTT | CANSLDRAADQPQHF
TRBD2 | . | TRBJ2-1 | TRBV6-1 | TGTGCCAGCAGCTCCTATGGACTAGCGGATAATGAGCAGTTCTTC | CASSSYGLADNEQFF
TRBD1 | few | TRBJ1-2 | TRBV12-3/TRBV12-4 | TGTGCCAGCAGTTTGACAGGGGACTATGGCTACACCTTC | CASSLTGDYGYTF
. | many | TRBJ2-1 | TRBV20-1 | TGCAGTGCTACTAAGGGAGAAACCAATGAGCAGTTCTTC | CSATKGETNEQFF
TRBD2 | . | TRBJ2-2 | TRBV12-3/TRBV12-4 | TGTGCCAGCAGTTTCCGGGGGGGCCTTGTGGTCGGGGAGCTGTTTTTT | CASSFRGGLVVGELFF
. | . | TRBJ1-1 | TRBV7-6 | TGTGCCAGCAGCTTAGTGTCCGGGGGCCTTAACACTGAAGCTTTCTTT | CASSLVSGGLNTEAFF
. | many | TRBJ1-1 | TRBV7-8 | TGTGCCAGCAGCCCCACATGGACTGAAGCTTTCTTT | CASSPTWTEAFF
. | many | TRBJ2-1 | TRBV15 | TGTGCCACCAGCTACGGGTCCTACAATGAGCAGTTCTTC | CATSYGSYNEQFF
. | . | TRBJ2-7 | TRBV30 | TGTGCCTGGAGTGATCGAGTACTCTGGGTTTTC | CAWSDRVLWVF
. | many | TRBJ1-2 | TRBV20-1 | TGCAGTGTCCCCTTGACGGGGAACTATGGCTACACCTTC | CSVPLTGNYGYTF
. | . | TRBJ1-2 | TRBV5-1 | TGCGCCAGCAGCACGGGACATCTAGCTTCCAACTATGGCTACACCTTC | CASSTGHLASNYGYTF
TRBD2 | many | TRBJ2-1 | TRBV6-6 | TGTGCCAGCAGTTACGGCGGGAGCCTCTACAATGAGCAGTTCTTC | CASSYGGSLYNEQFF
. | many | TRBJ2-1 | TRBV20-1 | TGCAGTGCTATATTGGGATTAGGGATAGAGTACAATGAGCAGTTCTTC | CSAILGLGIEYNEQFF
TRBD1 | many | TRBJ1-2 | TRBV5-1 | TGCGCCAGCAGCTTGGACCCGACAGGGTTTAGCTATGGCTACACCTTC | CASSLDPTGFSYGYTF
. | many | TRBJ1-2 | TRBV2 | TGTGCCAGCAGTGAGGTGAGGGGGACTATATCTGGCTACACCTTC | CASSEVRGTISGYTF
TRBD2 | many | TRBJ2-1 | TRBV4-1 | TGCGCCAGCAGCCAACTAGGACTAGCGGGAGGGCCCGCGAAAAATGAGCAGTTCTTC | CASSQLGLAGGPAKNEQFF
. | . | TRBJ1-1 | TRBV18 | TGTGCCAGCTCAGCGAGTGCAACTGAAGCTTTCTTT | CASSASATEAFF
TRBD2 | many | TRBJ2-1 | TRBV6-1 | TGTGCCAGCAGTACCCGACGGGGGGTCTACAATGAGCAGTTCTTC | CASSTRRGVYNEQFF
TRBD2 | many | TRBJ2-1 | TRBV6-1 | TGTGCCAGCAGTGACGCGTGGGGGGGCTACAATGAGCAGTTCTTC | CASSDAWGGYNEQFF
TRBD2 | . | TRBJ2-1 | TRBV19 | TGTGCCAGTATCCCAGGACTAGCGGGAGGCCCCCTTAATGAGCAGTTCTTC | CASIPGLAGGPLNEQFF
. | . | TRBJ1-3 | TRBV6-5 | TGTGCCAGCAGTTACCGGGACTCTGGAAACACCATATATTTT | CASSYRDSGNTIYF
TRBD1 | many | TRBJ1-5 | TRBV6-1 | TGTGCCAGCAGTGAAGTTTTATGGGACAGGGAAAATCAGCCCCAGCATTTT | CASSEVLWDRENQPQHF
. | . | TRBJ2-7 | TRBV30 | TGTGCCTCGAATGAACGGACCCCCTACGAGCAGTACTTC | CASNERTPYEQYF
. | . | TRBJ1-2 | TRBV6-1 | TGTGCCAGCAGTGAACAGAGTGCAGGATATGGCTACACCTTC | CASSEQSAGYGYTF
TRBD1 | many | TRBJ2-3 | TRBV18 | TGTGCCAGCTCCCCACAGGGGACCCCCCTCGGAGATACGCAGTATTTT | CASSPQGTPLGDTQYF
. | few | TRBJ2-3 | TRBV28 | TGTGCCAGCAGTCCTGGTGACTTCACAGATACGCAGTATTTT | CASSPGDFTDTQYF
. | . | TRBJ1-1 | TRBV30 | TGTGCCTGGAGTGCGACAGACTTGAACACTGAAGCTTTCTTT | CAWSATDLNTEAFF
. | many | TRBJ2-3 | TRBV5-1 | TGCGCCAGCAGCCCGGGCCACACAGATACGCAGTATTTT | CASSPGHTDTQYF
. | many | TRBJ2-7 | TRBV27 | TGTGCCAGCAGATACAGGGTAGGCGAGCAGTACTTC | CASRYRVGEQYF